This TCR beta chain was identified in a study of blood T cell repertoires in COVID-19. About the research overall: The samples span acute and convalescent COVID-19 from the United States, Italy and Spain.

Seattle's cohort entered during active infection and was followed longitudinally. Per the original methods: Using reference gene primer amplification, nucleated cell counts were estimated. Produced via immunoSEQ multiplex PCR; TCRdb's table is partial and in-frame only. V, J and clone size derive from that table, while D and trimming were established from the DNA sequence. The sample carries about 480,000 clones, roughly nine tenths recorded once. The sample comprised peripheral blood. The sequence came from a man younger than 35 with COVID-19, enrolled during active disease.

In DNA form, the CDR3 reads TGTGCCAGCAGCCGGGACAGCGGCGCTGAAGCTTTCTTT. Encoded protein: CASSRDSGAEAFF. The J gene is TRBJ1-1, the V gene TRBV12-3 or TRBV12-4; the match to TRBD1 covers 7 bases. CDR3 length: 13 residues. The V segment lost 6 bases and the J segment 6 bases; nucleotides outside the gene matches: 7.